This T cell receptor beta chain was captured in a study of long-term antiretroviral therapy in people with HIV. Study-wide points: Pre-ART clonal expansions dominated every time point's repertoire. From the mid-2000s to the late 2010s, blood was obtained, possibly while participants received older ART regimens. HIV repertoires spanned tighter CDR3 length ranges than controls did.

Investigators performed immunoSEQ version v3.0 at survey level. The data were produced by immunoSEQ multiplex PCR, yet TCRdb's version contains in-frame clones alone and is incomplete. The table shows about 19,000 clones, with 75% to 85% occurring only once. On this clone: Its antigen is not known.

V lost 5 bases to trimming and J lost 0 bases, with 11 bases between them. CDR1 is MNHEY, CDR2 SMNVEV, per germline (reference sequence). The CDR3 loop spans 14 amino acids. The chain couples TRBV27 to TRBJ2-7; D gene ambiguous. The material sequenced was unsorted PBMCs, taken 0.2 years after starting antiretroviral therapy. This sequence was found in a woman aged 40 to 50 with HIV. The CDR3 protein is CASSPVPDSYEQYF. CDR3 nucleotides: TGTGCCAGCAGTCCGGTCCCCGACTCCTACGAGCAGTACTTC.